A single sample gave rise to the 30 T cell receptor beta chains below, sequenced in a study of glioma-infiltrating T cells. TCR alpha and beta CDR3 regions were amplified from RNA using iRepertoire nested multiplex PCR. TCRdb re-called the multiplex PCR reads through MiXCR, storing one row per CDR3 protein. The sample lists 150,000 to 200,000 distinct CDR3 sequences; over 30% were seen once. Sample: glioma tissue, nonneoplastic brain tissue, or PBMCs (not recorded which). Receptors were obtained from a human donor with low-grade glioma or glioblastoma, undergoing nonglioma brain surgery, or in good health (not recorded which).

This clonotype was counted ten times or more. The chain links TRBV20-1 to TRBJ1-1; D is undetermined. V lost 1 base to trimming and J lost 4 bases, with 13 bases between them. The CDR3 loop spans 14 amino acids. Looked up from germline, CDR1 is DFQATT and CDR2 is SNEGSKA (reference sequence). CDR3 region: CSARGRRLGTEAFF. CDR3 in DNA: TGCAGTGCTAGAGGTAGGAGGCTGGGCACTGAAGCTTTCTTT.

As concerns this clonotype: Just one base apart from a much larger clone, this may be a read error. J is TRBJ2-3 and V is TRBV7-3; 10 bases fit TRBD2. CDR1 is SGHTA and CDR2 is FQGTGA in the germline V gene. CDR3 length equals 19 residues. J gave up 2 bases and V 1 base, and 12 bases lay outside the gene matches. CDR3 sequence: CASSLRYQREGPTTDTQYF. CDR3 nucleotides: TGTGCCAGCAGCTTAAGATATCAGCGGGAGGGCCCGACCACAGATACGCAGTATTTT. The variable domain in full, with the rest retrieved from reference TRBV7-3 and TRBJ2-3, is GAGVSQTPSNKVTEKGKYVELRCDPISGHTALYWYRQSLGQGPEFLIYFQGTGAADDSGLPNDRFFAVRPEGSVSTLKIQRTERGDSAVYLCASSLRYQREGPTTDTQYFGPGTRLTVL.

This clonotype was recorded at least ten times. The chain links TRBV7-8 to TRBJ2-3; 12 nucleotides line up with TRBD2. Germline CDR1 reads SGHVS; CDR2 reads FQNEAQ. V gave up 4 bases and J gave up 2 bases; unmatched junction bases: 4. The CDR3 is made up of 16 amino acids. CDR3 region: CASSSWTSGDTDTQYF. CDR3 DNA sequence: TGTGCCAGCAGCTCTTGGACTAGCGGGGACACAGATACGCAGTATTTT.

This clonotype turned up a few times. CDR3 DNA sequence: TGTGCCAGCAGCCGTTCCGAGACTAGCGGGAGGGCCTCTGAGCAGTTCTTC. Its translation: CASSRSETSGRASEQFF. The chain recombines TRBV5-4 with TRBJ2-1; 14 bases agree with TRBD2. This CDR3 has 17 residues. Germline V gene sequence: CDR1 SGHNT, CDR2 YYREEE (reference sequence). V shed 4 bases, J shed 9 bases, and the junction held 12 bases outside the gene matches.

Comments on this clonotype: Likely a read error: the CDR3 ends without its conserved phenylalanine or tryptophan. J is TRBJ2-6 and V is TRBV3-1, with D possibly TRBD1 on 5 matching bases. The length of the CDR3 is 16 residues. V dropped 6 bases and J dropped 5 bases, with 17 bases sitting between them. Germline lookup yields CDR1 LGHDT and CDR2 YNNKEL (reference sequence). The CDR3 DNA follows: TGTGCCAGCAGTTACTCATCCCAGGGTCGGGCCAACGTCCTGACTTTA. It yields the protein CASSYSSQGRANVLTL.

In nucleotides, the CDR3 is TGTGCCAGCAGGGACGGCAGGGGCGCTTACAATGAGCAGTTCTTC. Protein: CASRDGRGAYNEQFF. This chain joins TRBV7-9 and TRBJ2-1; tentatively, D is TRBD1 (6 bases). Germline CDR1 and CDR2: SEHNR and FQNEAQ (reference sequence). The CDR3 sequence is 15 residues long. V was shortened by 6 bases and J by 4 bases, with 16 bases between the two germline ends.

The V gene is TRBV3-1, the J gene TRBJ1-1, with D uncertain. Per germline, CDR1 LGHDT and CDR2 YNNKEL (reference sequence). V was clipped by 0 bases and J by 4 bases, with 12 bases between them. The CDR3 is 15 amino acids. The CDR3 region has the DNA TGTGCCAGCAGCCAAGATCAGTGGGCCCTCACTGAAGCTTTCTTT. This sequence encodes CASSQDQWALTEAFF. Looking up the rest from reference TRBV3-1 and TRBJ1-1 gives the full variable domain: DTAVSQTPKYLVTQMGNDKSIKCEQNLGHDTMYWYKQDSKKFLKIMFSYNNKELIINETVPNRFSPKSPDKAHLNLHINSLELGDSAVYFCASSQDQWALTEAFFGQGTRLTVV.

This clonotype was seen at least ten times. The V and J genes are TRBV6-1 and TRBJ2-5; 10 bases agree with TRBD2. V lost 5 bases to trimming and J lost 2 bases; unmatched junction nucleotides: 8. Germline V gene sequence: CDR1 MNHNS, CDR2 SASEGT. The CDR3 totals 16 residues. The CDR3 region has the DNA TGTGCCAGCAGTTCCATCAGCGGGAGGGGACAAGAGACCCAGTACTTC. Translated: CASSSISGRGQETQYF.

This clonotype was counted ten times or more. The gene calls are TRBV7-9 and TRBJ2-1, with a possible D match to TRBD2 (5 bases). V lost 4 bases and J lost 7, with 11 bases in between. This CDR3 has 13 amino acids. CDR1 is SEHNR, CDR2 FQNEAQ, per germline (reference sequence). CDR3 in amino acids: CASSSRSGNEQFF. The CDR3 nucleotides are TGTGCCAGCAGCTCCCGATCGGGGAATGAGCAGTTCTTC.

V gene TRBV4-3 combines with J gene TRBJ2-3; no clear D gene. The CDR3 extends over 15 amino acids. V gave up 5 bases and J gave up 2 bases, with 14 bases separating them. Germline V lookup: CDR1 LGHNA, CDR2 YSLEER. The CDR3 here is CASSMNGRDTDTQYF. The CDR3 bases are TGCGCCAGCAGCATGAACGGTCGCGACACAGATACGCAGTATTTT.

This clonotype was recorded at least ten times. CDR3 DNA sequence: TGTGCCAGCAGCTCCCGGACTAGCGGGGGTCGCAATGAGCAGTTCTTC. Protein sequence: CASSSRTSGGRNEQFF. This sequence joins TRBV7-9 and TRBJ2-1, with 13 bases identical to TRBD2. CDR1 is SEHNR, CDR2 FQNEAQ, per germline (reference sequence). There are 16 residues in the CDR3. J lost 6 bases, V lost 4 bases, and 6 bases had no gene match.

In this sample, this clonotype turned up many times. The chain carries TRBV7-2 and TRBJ2-7; 7 bases fit TRBD1. V lost 5 bases and J lost 1; bases outside the gene matches: 5. This CDR3 region has 14 residues. CDR1 is SGHTA and CDR2 is FQGNSA in the germline V gene. CDR3 protein: CASSTEGQSYEQYF. For the CDR3, the DNA is TGTGCCAGCAGCACCGAGGGACAGTCCTACGAGCAGTACTTC.

Many counts were recorded for this clonotype. The chain joins TRBV7-8 to TRBJ1-5, with TRBD1 matching over 9 bases. The CDR3 extends over 16 amino acids. CDR1 and CDR2 from the germline V gene are SGHVS and FQNEAQ. V was clipped by 1 base and J by 5 bases; unmatched bases: 6. CDR3 sequence (DNA): TGTGCCAGCAGCTTAGGGACAGGGGAGTACCATCAGCCCCAGCATTTT. Its protein product is CASSLGTGEYHQPQHF.

This clonotype was seen repeatedly, ten times or more. This chain connects TRBV6-2 or TRBV6-3 to TRBJ1-1, with a possible D match to TRBD1 (5 bases). In germline, CDR1 is MNHEY, CDR2 SVGEGT. V lost 3 bases and J 4 bases, leaving 9 bases between the germline ends. The CDR3 has 13 amino acids. CDR3 protein: CASSYGDGTEAFF. In DNA form, the CDR3 reads TGTGCCAGCAGTTATGGGGACGGCACTGAAGCTTTCTTT.

J is TRBJ2-1 and V is TRBV29-1; D gene ambiguous. This CDR3 contains 12 residues. CDR1 and CDR2 (germline): SQVTM, ANQGSEA. V lost 4 bases and J lost 9, with 13 bases in between. CDR3 in amino acids: CSVGSLRVEQFF. DNA of the CDR3: TGCAGCGTTGGATCTTTACGGGTTGAGCAGTTCTTC.

This clonotype came up many times. Sequence at one end of the junction differs from germline and may be a read error. V is TRBV7-2 and J is TRBJ2-7, with D possibly being TRBD1 (6 bases). Per the germline V gene, CDR1 is SGHTA and CDR2 is FQGNSA. The CDR3 has 15 residues. As DNA, the CDR3 is TGTGCCAGCAGCCTAGCACACACAGGGTTCTACGAGCAGTACTTC. Its protein is CASSLAHTGFYEQYF.

This clonotype has more than one count but fewer than ten. The CDR3 protein is CASSGQSAGNTIYF. DNA for the CDR3: TGTGCCAGCAGCGGACAGTCAGCTGGAAACACCATATATTTT. J is TRBJ1-3 and V is TRBV12-3 or TRBV12-4; D is perhaps TRBD1 (6 bases). The length of the CDR3 is 14 residues. Trimming shortened V by 6 bases and J by 2 bases, and 11 bases separated the two germline ends.

This clonotype showed up many times. This chain links TRBV20-1 with TRBJ2-7; D call uncertain. CDR3 size: 10 residues. Trimming shortened V by 1 base and J by 5 bases, and 3 bases separated the two germline ends. The germline CDR1 and CDR2 sequences are DFQATT and SNEGSKA (reference sequence). The CDR3 protein is CSARGNEQYF. As DNA, the CDR3 is TGCAGTGCTAGAGGCAACGAGCAGTACTTC.

There are many counts of this clonotype. The chain employs TRBV4-2 and TRBJ2-7; 15 bases agree with TRBD2. J lost 5 bases, V lost 0 bases, and 2 bases had no gene match. Germline assignment: CDR1 LGHNA and CDR2 YNFKEQ. The CDR3 runs 16 residues. The CDR3 DNA reads TGTGCCAGCAGCCAAGAAGGGACTAGCGGGAGGAACGAGCAGTACTTC. Amino acid sequence: CASSQEGTSGRNEQYF.

The sample holds a few counts of this clonotype. Written as DNA, the CDR3 is TGCAGTGCTAGAGAGAGGGGAAGGTACGAGCAGTACTTC. Its protein is CSARERGRYEQYF. This chain connects TRBV20-1 to TRBJ2-7, with D possibly called TRBD1 or TRBD2 (5 bases each). Germline V gene lookup returns CDR1 DFQATT and CDR2 SNEGSKA (reference sequence). The V end lost 0 bases, the J end lost 4 bases, and 10 bases lay between the germline ends. This CDR3 has 13 residues.

The rearrangement uses TRBV12-3 or TRBV12-4 and TRBJ2-7; D may be TRBD1 (5 bases). Deletions cut 0 bases from V and 0 bases from J, with 9 bases between. This CDR3 comprises 15 residues. The CDR3 nucleotides are TGTGCCAGCAGTTTAGCGGGGCGGCTCTCCTACGAGCAGTACTTC. Translated, it gives CASSLAGRLSYEQYF.

This clonotype was recorded many times. The chain has TRBV27 and TRBJ2-1, with 8 bases that match TRBD1. The germline V gene has CDR1 MNHEY and CDR2 SMNVEV (reference sequence). Trimming took 6 bases from V and 9 from J; bases not matched to a gene: 7. This CDR3 comprises 13 residues. CDR3 nucleotide sequence: TGTGCCAGCAGGGAGACAGGGGTGGGTGAGCAGTTCTTC. Protein sequence: CASRETGVGEQFF.

This clonotype was seen only once. This may be a read error, as it is one base from a much larger clone. In DNA, the CDR3 is TGTGCCAGCAGTGAAAGAAAGAGCTCTGGAAACACCATATATTTT. It encodes CASSERKSSGNTIYF. The rearrangement uses TRBV2 and TRBJ1-3; D remains ambiguous. V was cut by 2 bases and J by 0 bases, with 8 bases left in between. The CDR3 sequence is 15 residues long. CDR1 is SNHLY, CDR2 FYNNEI, per germline.

In its sample, this clonotype was seen many times. The chain has TRBV6-2 or TRBV6-3 and TRBJ2-7; the D gene could be TRBD1 or TRBD2 (5 bases each). With 8 bases removed from V and 2 bases from J, the gap between germline ends came to 16 bases. The CDR3 contains 14 residues. Germline loops: CDR1 MNHEY, CDR2 SVGEGT. The CDR3 here is CASGSGTLTYEQYF. CDR3 in DNA: TGTGCCAGCGGGTCGGGGACGTTAACCTACGAGCAGTACTTC.

This clonotype occurred many times. This sequence joins TRBV27 and TRBJ1-2; D is possibly TRBD1 (6 bases). Trimming shortened V by 6 bases and J by 2 bases, and 13 bases separated the two germline ends. Germline V gives CDR1 MNHEY, CDR2 SMNVEV (reference sequence). The CDR3 loop spans 14 amino acids. The CDR3 coding sequence is TGTGCCAGCAGCCTGGGACACCCGAACTATGGCTACACCTTC. It specifies CASSLGHPNYGYTF.

This clonotype appeared many times. The chain employs TRBV20-1 and TRBJ1-5, with D possibly TRBD1 on 5 matching bases. V was clipped by 2 bases and J by 3 bases, with 11 bases between them. The CDR3 sequence is 14 residues long. CDR1 and CDR2 from the germline V gene are DFQATT and SNEGSKA (reference sequence). CDR3 DNA sequence: TGCAGTGCTAGAAGCGACAGCTTCAATCAGCCCCAGCATTTT. Its translation: CSARSDSFNQPQHF.

This clonotype was counted a few times. The chain combines TRBV5-4 with TRBJ1-4, with D unresolved. The germline V and J ends were trimmed by 0 bases and 0 bases, with 6 bases remaining between them. Germline V lookup: CDR1 SGHNT, CDR2 YYREEE (reference sequence). The CDR3 totals 15 residues. The CDR3 here is CASSLGVTTNEKLFF. The CDR3 DNA reads as TGTGCCAGCAGCTTGGGGGTAACAACTAATGAAAAACTGTTTTTT. The full variable domain, in which reference TRBV5-4 and TRBJ1-4 provide the parts outside the CDR3, is ETGVTQSPTHLIKTRGQQVTLRCSSQSGHNTVSWYQQALGQGPQFIFQYYREEENGRGNFPPRFSGLQFPNYSSELNVNALELDDSALYLCASSLGVTTNEKLFFGSGTQLSVL.

Worth noting for this clonotype: A much larger clone lies a single base off, so this may be a read error. The CDR3 reads CSGSLRGGYGDTF. CDR3 nucleotide sequence: TGCAGCGGAAGCCTAAGGGGAGGCTACGGCGACACCTTC. The chain links TRBV29-1 to TRBJ1-2, with D tentatively TRBD1 (5 bases). The CDR3 covers 13 residues. V was trimmed by 7 bases and J by 12 bases, leaving 24 bases between them. Germline V lookup: CDR1 SQVTM, CDR2 ANQGSEA. The variable domain in full, completed from reference TRBV29-1 and TRBJ1-2, reads SAVISQKPSRDICQRGTSLTIQCQVDSQVTMMFWYRQQPGQSLTLIATANQGSEATYESGFVIDKFPISRPNLTFSTLTVSNMSPEDSSIYLCSGSLRGGYGDTFGSGTRLTVV.

This clonotype occurred a few times. This rearrangement joins TRBV4-1 to TRBJ2-1, with 12 bases that match TRBD2. Trimming removed 4 bases from V and 1 base from J; junction bases left unmatched: 8. The CDR3 covers 18 residues. Germline CDR1 reads MGHRA; CDR2 reads YSYEKL. This chain's CDR3 is CASSRPSSGRVSYNEQFF. The CDR3 DNA follows: TGCGCCAGCAGCCGTCCTTCTAGCGGGAGGGTTTCCTACAATGAGCAGTTCTTC.

This clonotype was picked up a small number of times. The rearrangement links TRBV10-3 to TRBJ2-5, with TRBD1 identical over 8 bases. Trimming cost V 8 bases and J 1 base; bases outside gene matches: 6. The CDR3 contains 14 residues. Germline V CDR1 and CDR2: ENHRY, SYGVKD. Here the CDR3 DNA reads TGTGCCATCGGGGCCGGACAGGGCCAAGAGACCCAGTACTTC. Translated, it gives CAIGAGQGQETQYF.